The 4 T cell receptor beta chains given below trace back to one sample, sequenced in a study of tumor-infiltrating lymphocytes in primary liver carcinoma. Reverse transcription of 450 to 500 ng total RNA with a constant-region primer produced TCR beta cDNA. A slightly modified ARM-PCR protocol with three nested multiplex PCR rounds produced these TCR beta libraries. Running 10 cycles apiece, the first two PCR rounds relied on TRBV1-TRBV30 forward primers together with a C-beta reverse primer. TCRdb redid the calling of the multiplex PCR reads with MiXCR, one entry per CDR3 protein. The table records approximately 310,000 distinct CDR3 sequences, around three fifths of them present only once. RNA isolated from unsorted whole blood supplied the blood RNA, with germline DNA also extracted. The sequenced sample was peripheral blood. The receptors come from a man aged 35-49 years with primary liver carcinoma and hepatitis B virus infection.

The V gene is TRBV4-1, the J gene TRBJ2-2, with D perhaps TRBD1 or TRBD2 (10 bases each). Germline CDR1 MGHRA, CDR2 YSYEKL. Trimming removed 4 bases at V and 4 bases at J, with 31 bases between. CDR3 size: 21 residues. The DNA of the CDR3 is TGCGCCAGCAGCCGGACCCGGGGACAGGGGATAAGCGGGAGGGTCACCGGGGAGCTGTTTTTT. Its translation is CASSRTRGQGISGRVTGELFF.

In its sample, this clonotype was seen a few times. It may be a read error: a sequence one base away is much more abundant. The conserved phenylalanine or tryptophan normally closing the CDR3 is absent here, so this likely arose from a read error. The genes are TRBV4-1 and TRBJ2-7, with D perhaps TRBD1 (6 bases). The germline gives CDR1 MGHRA, CDR2 YSYEKL. Trimming removed 3 bases at V and 7 bases at J, with 19 bases between. This CDR3 has 15 residues. CDR3 amino acids: CASSHQLQGPREQYL. The CDR3 DNA follows: TGCGCCAGCAGCCACCAACTACAGGGACCCCGGGAGCAGTACCTC.

This sequence joins TRBV6-6 and TRBJ2-5, with TRBD1 as a possible D gene (6 bases). CDR1 MNHNY and CDR2 SVGAGI come from the germline V gene (reference sequence). This CDR3 region has 15 residues. V was cut by 4 bases and J by 5 bases, with 17 bases left in between. CDR3 coding DNA: TGTGCCAGCAGTTCACCAATCAGGGGCGGGGAGACCCAGTACTTC. Translated: CASSSPIRGGETQYF.

This clonotype was counted many times. This sequence joins TRBV6-1 and TRBJ2-2; tentatively, D is TRBD1 (5 bases). Trimming shortened V by 3 bases and J by 0 bases, and 8 bases separated the two germline ends. Germline-derived CDR1 and CDR2 are MNHNS and SASEGT. This CDR3 is 15 amino acids long. The CDR3 nucleotides read TGTGCCAGCAGTGAGACAGTCTCGAACACCGGGGAGCTGTTTTTT. This translates into CASSETVSNTGELFF.